Sequencing of this T cell receptor (beta chain) was carried out in a study of beta chain features in type 1 diabetes. V was pared by 0 bases and J by 1 base, with 3 bases between. Germline-derived CDR1 and CDR2 are MGHRA and YSYEKL. The CDR3 has 13 residues. Study-wide findings and caveats: In every one of the four CD4+ subsets, TCRB CDR3s were moderately but significantly shorter in Type 1 diabetes patients.

Turning to this clone: Its antigen is unidentified. This specimen includes other DNA sequences encoding the same CDR3.

Every isolated RNA sample was fully reverse transcribed, so sequencing captured expressed TCRB transcripts. TCRdb keeps only in-frame clones here, not all; method: immunoSEQ multiplex PCR. The profile shows hundreds of thousands of clones, about 14% of them singletons. Donors contributed one heparinised blood draw apiece, averaging about 116 mL. Via CD45RO/CCR7/CD25/CD127/CD95/CD27, cells of the CD4+ naive, central memory, regulatory and stem cell-like memory subsets were sorted. The chain joins TRBV4-1 to TRBJ1-2; D unclear. This clonotype originated in a man between 18 and 35 years old with type 1 diabetes. Input material: naive CD4+ T cells from blood. For the CDR3, the DNA is TGCGCCAGCAGCCAAGACGGTAACTATGGCTACACCTTC. Amino acids: CASSQDGNYGYTF.